The present TCR beta chain was sequenced within a study of radiation and T cells in renal cell carcinoma. Comments on this clone: What it binds is not known.

Study results and caveats: In blood, top tumor clones expanded by 2 weeks, shrinking by 4. Without pretreatment biopsies, baseline tumor clonotype presence was undetermined.

Time point: blood 2 weeks post-SBRT. This sample's treatment: 15 Gy SBRT to primary tumor, nephrectomy 4 weeks later. After SBRT, blood was collected at 2 and 4 weeks, plus baseline. The patient's renal cell carcinoma had clear cell pathology. Data came from immunoSEQ multiplex PCR; TCRdb stores just in-frame clones and leaves some out. The table lists around 120,000 clones, more than 80% of them singletons. This CDR3 is built from 13 residues. The J segment lost 3 bases and the V segment lost 2 bases, leaving 4 bases of the junction unmatched. Germline-derived CDR1 and CDR2 are SQVTM and ANQGSEA. The rearrangement links TRBV29-1 to TRBJ2-7; 7 bases are a match to TRBD2. The clonotype was recovered from a woman aged 55-70 years with renal cell carcinoma. Material: blood, obtained from a patient whose treatment included radiotherapy and nephrectomy. The chain's CDR3 is CSVESLADYEQYF. CDR3 nucleotides: TGCAGCGTTGAATCGCTAGCGGACTACGAGCAGTACTTC.